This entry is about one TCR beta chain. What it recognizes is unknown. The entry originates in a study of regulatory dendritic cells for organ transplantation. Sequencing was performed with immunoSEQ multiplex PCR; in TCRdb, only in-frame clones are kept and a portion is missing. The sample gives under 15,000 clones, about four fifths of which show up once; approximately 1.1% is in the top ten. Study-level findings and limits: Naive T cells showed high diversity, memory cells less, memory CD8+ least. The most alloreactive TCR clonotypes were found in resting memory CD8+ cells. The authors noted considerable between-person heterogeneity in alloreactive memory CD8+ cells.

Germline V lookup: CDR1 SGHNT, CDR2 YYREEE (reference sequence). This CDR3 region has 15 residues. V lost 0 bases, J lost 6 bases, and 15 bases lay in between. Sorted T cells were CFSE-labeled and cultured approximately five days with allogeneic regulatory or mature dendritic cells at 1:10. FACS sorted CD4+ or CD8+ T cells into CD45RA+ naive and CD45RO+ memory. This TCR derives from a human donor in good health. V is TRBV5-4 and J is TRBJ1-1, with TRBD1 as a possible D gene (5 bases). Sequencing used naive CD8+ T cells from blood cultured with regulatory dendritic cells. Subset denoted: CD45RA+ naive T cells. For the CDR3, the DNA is TGTGCCAGCAGCTTGGATGATAGCAGGGTGGCTGAAGCTTTCTTT. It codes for CASSLDDSRVAEAFF. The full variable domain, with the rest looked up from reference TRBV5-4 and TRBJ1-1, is ETGVTQSPTHLIKTRGQQVTLRCSSQSGHNTVSWYQQALGQGPQFIFQYYREEENGRGNFPPRFSGLQFPNYSSELNVNALELDDSALYLCASSLDDSRVAEAFFGQGTRLTVV.